The 11 T cell receptor beta chains given below trace back to one sample, sequenced in a study of T cell changes during pregnancy in multiple sclerosis. Only in-frame clones appear in the TCRdb table, and some are missing; sequencing was by immunoSEQ multiplex PCR. Of tens of thousands of clones in the sample, 85% to 95% were seen once. The sequencing here drew on peripheral blood, taken in the third trimester of pregnancy. The receptor source for this set is a female donor in good health, enrolled as a control in a pregnancy study.

The chain is built from TRBV6-4 and TRBJ1-1, with D maybe TRBD1 (5 bases). The CDR3 contains 14 residues. The V gene's germline CDR1 is MRHNA and CDR2 SNTAGT. V was clipped by 6 bases and J by 1 base, with 12 bases between them. The CDR3 region is CASRPTGRNTEAFF. CDR3 bases: TGTGCCAGCAGACCAACAGGTAGGAACACTGAAGCTTTCTTT.

This rearrangement joins TRBV13 to TRBJ2-3; 7 bases are a match to TRBD1. The CDR3 has 14 residues. The V gene end was trimmed by 2 bases and the J gene end by 4 bases; junction bases not matched to a gene: 3. Looked up from germline, CDR1 is PRHDT and CDR2 is FYEKMQ (reference sequence). CDR3 coding DNA: TGTGCCAGCAGCTTACGGCAGGGGGCAGATACGCAGTATTTT. Residues: CASSLRQGADTQYF.

The J gene is TRBJ2-1, the V gene TRBV4-1; the D is unclear. Germline CDR1 is MGHRA and CDR2 is YSYEKL. Trimming removed 4 bases from V and 7 bases from J, with 17 bases in between. There are 15 residues in the CDR3. Here the CDR3 reads CASSPLQAGWNEQFF. As DNA, the CDR3 is TGCGCCAGCAGCCCCCTCCAGGCTGGGTGGAATGAGCAGTTCTTC.

This rearrangement joins TRBV19 to TRBJ2-5; 8 nucleotides match TRBD1. The germline V gene has CDR1 LNHDA and CDR2 SQIVND (reference sequence). Trimming cost V 6 bases and J 5 bases; bases outside gene matches: 5. The CDR3 has 13 amino acids. The CDR3 reads CASSQGAGETQYF. CDR3 bases: TGTGCCAGTAGCCAGGGGGCTGGGGAGACCCAGTACTTC.

The chain combines TRBV5-4 with TRBJ2-1; D remains unclear. CDR1 is SGHNT, CDR2 YYREEE, per germline (reference sequence). V was trimmed by 1 base and J by 2 bases, leaving 13 bases between them. This CDR3 is built from 16 residues. The CDR3 DNA is TGTGCCAGCAGCTTGCCGTCGGCTGACACCTACAATGAGCAGTTCTTC. This translates into CASSLPSADTYNEQFF.

V gene TRBV4-1 combines with J gene TRBJ2-5; TRBD2 agrees at 7 bases. The CDR3 consists of 15 residues. J was trimmed by 5 bases and V by 4 bases; bases with no gene match: 10. Germline CDR1 and CDR2: MGHRA and YSYEKL. The CDR3 DNA reads TGCGCCAGCAGCCGGCCGGGGGGTTGGGCGGAGACCCAGTACTTC. Amino acids: CASSRPGGWAETQYF.

The J gene is TRBJ1-5, the V gene TRBV6-1; 7 nucleotides agree with TRBD1. V shed 2 bases, J shed 2 bases, and the junction held 3 bases outside the gene matches. Germline V gives CDR1 MNHNS, CDR2 SASEGT. The length of the CDR3 is 15 residues. CDR3 nucleotides: TGTGCCAGCAGTGAACAAGACAGGGGCAATCAGCCCCAGCATTTT. It encodes CASSEQDRGNQPQHF.

The chain employs TRBV28 and TRBJ2-7, with 10 bases identical to TRBD2. The CDR3 runs 15 residues. Looked up from germline, CDR1 is MDHEN and CDR2 is SYDVKM. V gave up 7 bases and J gave up 4 bases; unmatched junction bases: 10. CDR3 protein: CASTPSSGRIYEQYF. CDR3 sequence (DNA): TGTGCCAGCACCCCATCTAGCGGGAGAATATACGAGCAGTACTTC.

The chain has TRBV19 and TRBJ1-1; D gene uncertain. Germline CDR1 LNHDA, CDR2 SQIVND (reference sequence). There are 16 residues in the CDR3. V dropped 6 bases and J dropped 1 base, with 18 bases sitting between them. CDR3 loop: CASRWEGLTPNTEAFF. CDR3 DNA sequence: TGTGCCAGTAGGTGGGAGGGTCTAACTCCGAACACTGAAGCTTTCTTT.

This chain connects TRBV18 to TRBJ2-5, with TRBD1 matching over 11 bases. Per germline, CDR1 KGHSH and CDR2 LQKENI. CDR3 length equals 16 residues. J gave up 2 bases and V 3 bases, and 5 bases lay outside the gene matches. CDR3 loop: CASSPLGTGGQETQYF. The CDR3 DNA is TGTGCCAGCTCACCGCTCGGGACAGGGGGACAAGAGACCCAGTACTTC.

The V and J genes are TRBV4-2 and TRBJ2-3; 7 bases agree with TRBD2. The CDR3 has 15 amino acids. The germline V gene encodes CDR1 LGHNA and CDR2 YNFKEQ. V gave up 0 bases and J gave up 6 bases; unmatched junction bases: 6. CDR3 coding DNA: TGTGCCAGCAGCCAAGAAGAGCGGGGCTGGGATACGCAGTATTTT. It specifies CASSQEERGWDTQYF.